The 22 T cell receptor beta chains in this list originate from one sample, sequenced in a study of blood T cell repertoires in COVID-19. Method: immunoSEQ multiplex PCR; TCRdb's copy keeps in-frame clones and lacks some. The table shows 70,000 or so clones, with about 82% occurring only once. The sequencing sample was made of peripheral blood. Receptor source: a man aged 45-60 years with acute or convalescent COVID-19.

CDR3: CASSLVPGLAGERYYEQYF. In nucleotides, the CDR3 is TGCGCCAGCAGCCTGGTACCGGGACTAGCGGGAGAGAGGTACTACGAGCAGTACTTC. V gene TRBV4-1 combines with J gene TRBJ2-7; 14 bases match TRBD2. CDR1 is MGHRA and CDR2 is YSYEKL in the germline V gene. The V gene end was trimmed by 4 bases and the J gene end by 3 bases; junction bases not matched to a gene: 14. The CDR3 extends over 19 amino acids.

V and J are TRBV20-1 and TRBJ2-5; D is perhaps TRBD1 (6 bases). Trimming removed 3 bases at V and 1 base at J, with 15 bases between. This CDR3 has 15 residues. Germline CDR1 is DFQATT and CDR2 is SNEGSKA (reference sequence). CDR3 loop: CSASMGHGVQETQYF. The CDR3 region has the DNA TGCAGTGCTAGTATGGGACATGGCGTCCAAGAGACCCAGTACTTC.

This clone occurred once. The J gene is TRBJ1-1, the V gene TRBV6-5; 8 nucleotides align to TRBD1. Germline V lookup: CDR1 MNHEY, CDR2 SVGAGI. The CDR3 has 16 amino acids. The V segment lost 0 bases and the J segment 9 bases; nucleotides outside the gene matches: 12. CDR3 protein: CASSYSIRTGSEKAFF. As DNA, the CDR3 is TGTGCCAGCAGTTACTCGATTAGGACAGGGAGTGAAAAAGCTTTCTTT.

J is TRBJ2-7 and V is TRBV11-2; 8 bases are a match to TRBD1. V lost 5 bases and J lost 2; bases outside the gene matches: 2. This CDR3 has 13 amino acids. Germline values: CDR1 SGHAT, CDR2 FQNNGV. The CDR3 bases are TGTGCCAGCAGCATGGGACAGGCCTACGAGCAGTACTTC. Translation gives CASSMGQAYEQYF.

The chain uses TRBV20-1 and TRBJ2-4; tentative D call: TRBD1 (6 bases). The germline V gene has CDR1 DFQATT and CDR2 SNEGSKA (reference sequence). The CDR3 is 17 amino acids. V dropped 3 bases and J dropped 0 bases, with 18 bases sitting between them. The CDR3 nucleotides read TGCAGTGCTAGTCCCCCAAGGACAGTCTTAGCCAAAAACATTCAGTACTTC. It translates to CSASPPRTVLAKNIQYF.

A single count supports this clone. The chain carries TRBV19 and TRBJ2-2; D unresolved. This CDR3 contains 14 residues. Germline CDR1 and CDR2: LNHDA and SQIVND (reference sequence). V was trimmed by 6 bases and J by 6 bases, leaving 14 bases between them. This CDR3 reads CASSPFRQSGELFF. The CDR3 bases are TGTGCCAGTAGCCCTTTCCGACAATCCGGGGAGCTGTTTTTT.

This sequence joins TRBV7-2 and TRBJ1-6; 7 nucleotides line up with TRBD1. Germline trimming cut 5 bases from V and 4 bases from J; bases unmatched to any gene: 14. CDR3 length: 18 amino acids. In germline, CDR1 is SGHTA, CDR2 FQGNSA. In nucleotides, the CDR3 is TGTGCCAGCAGCGCAGACCGACAGGGTGGCACGTATAATTCACCCCTCCACTTT. Translated: CASSADRQGGTYNSPLHF.

DNA of the CDR3: TGCAGCGTTGCCCCCGGGTTAGGCCTGGCGCGAGCTTTCTTT. It is translated as CSVAPGLGLARAFF. The chain links TRBV29-1 to TRBJ1-1; no reliable D call. V was clipped by 4 bases and J by 10 bases, with 22 bases between them. Per the germline V gene, CDR1 is SQVTM and CDR2 is ANQGSEA. The CDR3 spans 14 residues. The complete variable domain, with remaining parts taken from reference TRBV29-1 and TRBJ1-1, reads SAVISQKPSRDICQRGTSLTIQCQVDSQVTMMFWYRQQPGQSLTLIATANQGSEATYESGFVIDKFPISRPNLTFSTLTVSNMSPEDSSIYLCSVAPGLGLARAFFGQGTRLTVV.

This clone has a single count. The gene calls are TRBV11-2 and TRBJ2-5; D may be TRBD2 (6 bases). This CDR3 spans 15 amino acids. CDR1 is SGHAT, CDR2 FQNNGV, per germline. V lost 5 bases to trimming and J lost 5 bases, with 18 bases between them. The CDR3 DNA follows: TGTGCCAGCAGCATAGCCGGGGGATTCGGGGAGACCCAGTACTTC. It codes for CASSIAGGFGETQYF.

The chain is built from TRBV15 and TRBJ2-1; D is possibly TRBD1 (6 bases). This CDR3 comprises 15 residues. Per germline, CDR1 LNHNV and CDR2 YYDKDF (reference sequence). V was shortened by 5 bases and J by 0 bases, with 11 bases between the two germline ends. The CDR3 nucleotides read TGTGCCACCAGCCGGAAACAGGGCTCCTACAATGAGCAGTTCTTC. Amino acid sequence: CATSRKQGSYNEQFF. The full variable domain, with the rest looked up from reference TRBV15 and TRBJ2-1, is DAMVIQNPRYQVTQFGKPVTLSCSQTLNHNVMYWYQQKSSQAPKLLFHYYDKDFNNEADTPDNFQSRRPNTSFCFLDIRSPGLGDTAMYLCATSRKQGSYNEQFFGPGTRLTVL.

The rearrangement joins TRBV7-9 to TRBJ1-4; no clear D gene. This CDR3 has 15 residues. Per germline, CDR1 SEHNR and CDR2 FQNEAQ (reference sequence). Deletions cut 3 bases from V and 7 bases from J, with 15 bases between. CDR3 protein: CASSLFGGRGEKLFF. In DNA form, the CDR3 reads TGTGCCAGCAGCTTGTTTGGTGGGAGAGGTGAAAAACTGTTTTTT.

A note on this clone: Relative to the germline gene, one junction end is altered; a read error may explain this. V gene TRBV7-9 combines with J gene TRBJ1-2; TRBD1 is a possible D gene (5 bases). Germline V gene data show CDR1 as SEHNR and CDR2 as FQNEAQ (reference sequence). CDR3 length: 14 amino acids. CDR3 protein: CASSLRGFNYGYTF. The CDR3 DNA reads as TGTGCCAGCAGCCTCCGGGGGTTTAACTATGGCTACACCTTT.

This chain connects TRBV7-8 to TRBJ1-2, with 8 bases that match TRBD1. Per the germline V gene, CDR1 is SGHVS and CDR2 is FQNEAQ. V shed 2 bases, J shed 4 bases, and the junction held 3 bases outside the gene matches. The CDR3 runs to 14 residues. This chain's CDR3 is CASSLQGASYGYTF. DNA for the CDR3: TGTGCCAGCAGCTTACAGGGGGCGAGCTATGGCTACACCTTC.

This clone was seen more than once but under ten times. The rearrangement links TRBV10-3 to TRBJ2-7; TRBD1 aligns across 8 bases. Germline CDR1 is ENHRY and CDR2 is SYGVKD. The V and J ends lost 9 bases and 2 bases, in that order; junction bases with no gene match: 0. This CDR3 contains 11 residues. The CDR3 sequence is CAIQGAYEQYF. The DNA of the CDR3 is TGTGCCATACAGGGGGCCTACGAGCAGTACTTC.

The V call is TRBV6-5, the J call TRBJ1-5; 7 bases agree with TRBD1. Trimming cost V 7 bases and J 5 bases; bases outside gene matches: 11. This CDR3 contains 15 residues. CDR1 and CDR2 from the germline V gene are MNHEY and SVGAGI. The CDR3 sequence: CASKTDRVGDQPQHF. CDR3 DNA sequence: TGTGCCAGCAAGACAGACAGGGTTGGGGATCAGCCCCAGCATTTT.

The CDR3 region is CASGKDFYEQYF. The CDR3 DNA reads as TGCGCCAGCGGGAAGGACTTCTACGAGCAGTACTTC. V gene TRBV10-2 combines with J gene TRBJ2-7, with D tentatively TRBD2 (5 bases). Germline V gene data show CDR1 as WSHSY and CDR2 as SAAADI. Trimming removed 8 bases at V and 3 bases at J, with 11 bases between. The CDR3 runs 12 residues.

The chain has TRBV12-3 or TRBV12-4 and TRBJ2-7, with D tentatively TRBD1 (5 bases). This CDR3 has 13 amino acids. Trimming took off 5 bases at V and 4 bases at J, with 12 bases between the two ends. The DNA of the CDR3 is TGTGCCAGCAGTAAGGGGCTCCCTTACGAGCAGTACTTC. It translates to CASSKGLPYEQYF.

The chain recombines TRBV6-6 with TRBJ2-1; D is perhaps TRBD2 (6 bases). The V end was cut by 7 bases, the J end by 4 bases, with 17 bases between. In germline, CDR1 is MNHNY, CDR2 SVGAGI (reference sequence). There are 15 residues in the CDR3. CDR3 sequence reads: CASKTHGTSYNEQFF. CDR3 coding DNA: TGTGCCAGCAAGACCCACGGGACTTCTTACAATGAGCAGTTCTTC.

The V call is TRBV7-9, the J call TRBJ1-2; no clear D. The CDR3 contains 14 residues. Looked up from germline, CDR1 is SEHNR and CDR2 is FQNEAQ (reference sequence). Trimming removed 1 base from V and 2 bases from J, with 8 bases in between. The CDR3 loop is CASSLVAMNYGYTF. In nucleotides, the CDR3 is TGTGCCAGCAGCTTAGTTGCGATGAACTATGGCTACACCTTC.

The CDR3 reads CASSPLGPRPNEKLFF. The CDR3 region has the DNA TGTGCCAGCAGCCCATTGGGGCCTCGACCTAATGAAAAACTGTTTTTT. The chain joins TRBV2 to TRBJ1-4; maybe TRBD1 (5 bases). Trimming left V 6 bases short and J 3 bases short, with 17 bases between. The CDR3 runs to 16 residues. Per germline, CDR1 SNHLY and CDR2 FYNNEI.

Points on this clone: The sample holds other DNA sequences that translate to the same CDR3. The chain carries TRBV5-6 and TRBJ1-5, with D perhaps matching TRBD1 (6 bases). Germline-derived CDR1 and CDR2 are SGHDT and YYEEEE. V was clipped by 0 bases and J by 3 bases, with 10 bases between them. The CDR3 length is 15 residues. As DNA, the CDR3 is TGTGCCAGCAGCTTGGGCCAGGGGCCCAATCAGCCCCAGCATTTT. Encoded protein: CASSLGQGPNQPQHF. The complete variable domain, with remaining parts taken from reference TRBV5-6 and TRBJ1-5, reads DAGVTQSPTHLIKTRGQQVTLRCSPKSGHDTVSWYQQALGQGPQFIFQYYEEEERQRGNFPDRFSGHQFPNYSSELNVNALLLGDSALYLCASSLGQGPNQPQHFGDGTRLSIL.

The chain carries TRBV9 and TRBJ1-1; 8 nucleotides line up with TRBD1. The junction had 6 bases not matched to a gene; V was cut back by 4 bases and J by 1 base. Germline CDR1 SGDLS, CDR2 YYNGEE. This CDR3 comprises 15 residues. The chain's CDR3 is CASSPRTGQNTEAFF. The CDR3, as DNA: TGTGCCAGCAGCCCGCGGACAGGGCAGAACACTGAAGCTTTCTTT. Full variable domain (rest looked up from reference TRBV9 and TRBJ1-1): DSGVTQTPKHLITATGQRVTLRCSPRSGDLSVYWYQQSLDQGLQFLIQYYNGEERAKGNILERFSAQQFPDLHSELNLSSLELGDSALYFCASSPRTGQNTEAFFGQGTRLTVV.